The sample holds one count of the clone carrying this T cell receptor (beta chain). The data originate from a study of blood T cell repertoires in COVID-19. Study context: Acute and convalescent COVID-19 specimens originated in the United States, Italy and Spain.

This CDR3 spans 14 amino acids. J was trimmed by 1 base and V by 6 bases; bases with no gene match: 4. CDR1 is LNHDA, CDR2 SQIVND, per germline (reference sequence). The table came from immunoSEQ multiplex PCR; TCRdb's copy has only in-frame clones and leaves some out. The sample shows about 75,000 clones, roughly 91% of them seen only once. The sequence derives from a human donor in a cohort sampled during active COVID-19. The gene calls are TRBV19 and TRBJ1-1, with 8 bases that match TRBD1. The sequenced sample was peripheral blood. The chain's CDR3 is CASRPDRGNTEAFF. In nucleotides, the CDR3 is TGTGCCAGTAGACCAGACAGGGGGAACACTGAAGCTTTCTTT.